The 24 T cell receptor beta chains below were found in one sample sequenced in a study of CD8 T cells in ankylosing spondylitis (dated by TCRdb to the late 2010s). The library relied on 5' RACE. Sequencer: Illumina HiSeq 2500. TCRdb reworked the public reads: Q25 trimming with fastp, MiXCR clone assembly, productive beta chains retained. All rows with the same CDR3 protein become a single entry with the most common DNA and genes. The sample profile shows 750,000 to 850,000 distinct CDR3 sequences; about 11% of them were found once. The top ten clones comprise less than 0.65% of the sample. Study-level results and caveats: A TCR beta motif of 8 or 9 highly homologous amino acid variants appeared characteristic of blood from ankylosing spondylitis patients.

For these TCRs, the target antigens are not known. Sequencing used blood, either unsorted or a sorted T cell fraction (not recorded which). The receptors stem from a male donor with ankylosing spondylitis.

The chain combines TRBV13 with TRBJ1-4; D is uncertain. The CDR3 is 15 amino acids. Trimming removed 0 bases from V and 7 bases from J, with 12 bases in between. The germline V gene encodes CDR1 PRHDT and CDR2 FYEKMQ (reference sequence). The CDR3 region is CASSLGASIGEKLFF. The CDR3 DNA follows: TGTGCCAGCAGCTTAGGGGCGTCCATAGGTGAAAAACTGTTTTTT.

On this clonotype: This may be a read error, as it is one base from a much larger clone. This chain connects TRBV29-1 to TRBJ2-5; D might be TRBD2 (5 bases). This CDR3 has 12 residues. Germline CDR1 and CDR2: SQVTM and ANQGSEA. CDR3 amino acids: CSVVTSRETRYF. The CDR3 nucleotides are TGCAGCGTTGTCACCTCGAGGGAGACCCGGTACTTC. Full variable domain (missing parts from reference TRBV29-1 and TRBJ2-5): SAVISQKPSRDICQRGTSLTIQCQVDSQVTMMFWYRQQPGQSLTLIATANQGSEATYESGFVIDKFPISRPNLTFSTLTVSNMSPEDSSIYLCSVVTSRETRYFGPGTRLLVL.

This clonotype was counted only a few times. The V gene is TRBV7-2, the J gene TRBJ1-2; no definite D call. The CDR3 is made up of 14 amino acids. Germline V CDR1 and CDR2: SGHTA, FQGNSA. Trimming left V 1 base short and J 4 bases short, with 10 bases between. The CDR3 is CASSLEARPYGYTF. The CDR3 region has the DNA TGTGCCAGCAGCTTAGAGGCCAGACCCTATGGCTACACCTTC.

Ten or more counts support this clonotype. The rearrangement uses TRBV11-2 and TRBJ2-5, with D hard to call. Deletions cut 1 base from V and 1 base from J, with 7 bases between. The CDR3 length is 14 residues. Germline lookup yields CDR1 SGHAT and CDR2 FQNNGV. The CDR3 spells CASSLVPFQETQYF. The DNA of the CDR3 is TGTGCCAGCAGCTTAGTCCCATTCCAAGAGACCCAGTACTTC. Full variable domain (outside the CDR3, taken from reference TRBV11-2 and TRBJ2-5): EAGVAQSPRYKIIEKRQSVAFWCNPISGHATLYWYQQILGQGPKLLIQFQNNGVVDDSQLPKDRFSAERLKGVDSTLKIQPAKLEDSAVYLCASSLVPFQETQYFGPGTRLLVL.

This rearrangement joins TRBV29-1 to TRBJ2-7; no clear D gene. The CDR3 is 13 amino acids. V lost 4 bases, J lost 5 bases, and 15 bases lay in between. Germline lookup yields CDR1 SQVTM and CDR2 ANQGSEA. The CDR3 region has the DNA TGCAGCGTTGGCAGGCAGGTCCAGGACGAGCAGTACTTC. Its protein is CSVGRQVQDEQYF.

V is TRBV5-1 and J is TRBJ2-3; D uncertain. The V gene's germline CDR1 is SGHRS and CDR2 YFSETQ. The CDR3 contains 15 residues. V gave up 0 bases and J gave up 6 bases, with 14 bases separating them. The DNA of the CDR3 is TGCGCCAGCAGCTTGGACTCCCCAGTGGGGGATACGCAGTATTTT. Residues: CASSLDSPVGDTQYF.

The chain joins TRBV29-1 to TRBJ1-2; D unresolved. The V gene lost 3 bases and the J gene lost 4 bases, with 18 bases spanning the gap. The CDR3 loop spans 15 amino acids. The germline V gene has CDR1 SQVTM and CDR2 ANQGSEA. DNA of the CDR3: TGCAGCGTTGATGGCGCCCGTTCTACTCCCTATGGCTACACCTTC. Translated: CSVDGARSTPYGYTF.

This clonotype was seen only a few times. The rearrangement joins TRBV24-1 to TRBJ2-3; 7 bases are a match to TRBD1. The V segment lost 3 bases and the J segment 6 bases; nucleotides outside the gene matches: 11. Germline CDR1 reads KGHDR; CDR2 reads SFDVKD. The CDR3 extends over 16 amino acids. CDR3: CATSDGGQGDVDTQYF. DNA of the CDR3: TGTGCCACCAGTGATGGTGGGCAGGGGGATGTGGATACGCAGTATTTT.

The chain joins TRBV20-1 to TRBJ2-1; 15 bases are shared with TRBD2. The trim removed 5 bases at V and 4 bases at J, leaving 6 bases unmatched. The CDR3 is 16 amino acids. The V gene's germline CDR1 is DFQATT and CDR2 SNEGSKA (reference sequence). The CDR3 region is CSAPGTSGGNYNEQFF. The CDR3 bases are TGCAGTGCTCCCGGGACTAGCGGGGGGAATTACAATGAGCAGTTCTTC.

This clonotype was seen a few times. This sequence joins TRBV7-9 and TRBJ2-1; D is unresolved. The germline V gene has CDR1 SEHNR and CDR2 FQNEAQ (reference sequence). CDR3 size: 12 residues. Trimming removed 6 bases at V and 8 bases at J, with 11 bases between. The CDR3 region is CASSYPPHEQFF. In DNA form, the CDR3 reads TGTGCCAGCAGTTATCCACCCCATGAGCAGTTCTTC. Variable domain in full (rest from reference TRBV7-9 and TRBJ2-1): DTGVSQNPRHKITKRGQNVTFRCDPISEHNRLYWYRQTLGQGPEFLTYFQNEAQLEKSRLLSDRFSAERPKGSFSTLEIQRTEQGDSAMYLCASSYPPHEQFFGPGTRLTVL.

The J gene is TRBJ2-7, the V gene TRBV12-3 or TRBV12-4; 7 bases agree with TRBD1. Losses at the gene ends were 3 bases for V and 1 base for J; bases not matched to a gene: 9. This CDR3 comprises 16 residues. Here the CDR3 reads CASSFYPGQSSYEQYF. The CDR3, as DNA: TGTGCCAGCAGTTTCTATCCGGGACAGAGTTCCTACGAGCAGTACTTC.

The J gene is TRBJ2-2, the V gene TRBV11-2, with TRBD2 matching 7 bases. Germline CDR1 and CDR2: SGHAT and FQNNGV. V dropped 7 bases and J dropped 7; count of bases not matched to a gene: 21. This CDR3 is 18 amino acids long. DNA of the CDR3: TGTGCCAGCACCTTCCCCCTCGGCGGGAGAGTGGTGGACGGGGAGCTGTTTTTT. Amino acids: CASTFPLGGRVVDGELFF.

This clonotype came up a few times. V and J are TRBV29-1 and TRBJ1-1; 10 bases line up with TRBD1. The CDR3 is 16 amino acids. Trimming took 4 bases from V and 0 from J; bases not matched to a gene: 8. Per germline, CDR1 SQVTM and CDR2 ANQGSEA. The CDR3 loop reads CSVGDRGSLMNTEAFF. The CDR3 DNA sequence: TGCAGCGTTGGGGACAGGGGAAGTCTTATGAACACTGAAGCTTTCTTT.

This clonotype was recorded many times. The DNA of the CDR3 is TGTGCCAGCAGTCCAACTGACGCGAACACTGAAGCTTTCTTT. It translates to CASSPTDANTEAFF. The chain combines TRBV6-2 or TRBV6-3 with TRBJ1-1; D is undetermined. The V gene's germline CDR1 is MNHEY and CDR2 SVGEGT. The V gene lost 5 bases and the J gene lost 1 base, with 11 bases spanning the gap. This CDR3 comprises 14 residues.

The table lists this clonotype with a few counts. The chain recombines TRBV2 with TRBJ2-2; the match to TRBD2 covers 8 bases. The V segment lost 6 bases and the J segment 5 bases; nucleotides outside the gene matches: 5. This CDR3 spans 14 amino acids. From germline, CDR1 is SNHLY and CDR2 FYNNEI. The CDR3 region is CASRESGGTGELFF. CDR3 DNA sequence: TGTGCCAGCAGGGAAAGCGGGGGTACCGGGGAGCTGTTTTTT.

This clonotype has a handful of counts. CDR3 sequence reads: CSQGTYEQYF. The CDR3 bases are TGCAGTCAAGGGACCTACGAGCAGTACTTC. The V and J genes are TRBV20-1 and TRBJ2-7; D gene unclear. Germline assignment: CDR1 DFQATT and CDR2 SNEGSKA (reference sequence). The V gene lost 8 bases and the J gene lost 2 bases, with 7 bases spanning the gap. The CDR3 is 10 amino acids.

The chain carries TRBV28 and TRBJ1-1, with a weak D call TRBD1 (5 bases). This CDR3 contains 14 residues. CDR1 is MDHEN, CDR2 SYDVKM, per germline. V lost 1 base to trimming and J lost 6 bases, with 12 bases between them. CDR3 nucleotides: TGTGCCAGCAGTTTATTAGGGGCTAACCCTGAAGCTTTCTTT. Translated, it gives CASSLLGANPEAFF.

The V gene is TRBV10-3, the J gene TRBJ2-5; D may correspond to TRBD1 or TRBD2 (6 bases each). V was trimmed by 3 bases and J by 2 bases, leaving 13 bases between them. The germline gives CDR1 ENHRY, CDR2 SYGVKD. The CDR3 has 15 residues. Written as DNA, the CDR3 is TGTGCCATCAGTGAAGAGGGGGGAAGGCAAGAGACCCAGTACTTC. As protein: CAISEEGGRQETQYF.

A few counts support this clonotype. This rearrangement joins TRBV20-1 to TRBJ2-1, with 10 bases fitting TRBD2. Germline V CDR1 and CDR2: DFQATT, SNEGSKA (reference sequence). This CDR3 is built from 16 residues. V lost 2 bases and J lost 6; bases outside the gene matches: 10. The CDR3 region is CSARLILAGVGNEQFF. The CDR3 DNA sequence: TGCAGTGCTAGACTAATCCTAGCGGGAGTAGGCAATGAGCAGTTCTTC.

This clonotype was detected only a few times. The rearrangement uses TRBV18 and TRBJ1-4; the D is unclear. This CDR3 region has 14 residues. Trimming pared 6 bases from V and 7 bases from J, leaving 15 bases between. Germline V gene lookup returns CDR1 KGHSH and CDR2 LQKENI. Here the CDR3 DNA reads TGTGCCAGCTCCCCCGGGATCACGGGTGAAAAACTGTTTTTT. Translation gives CASSPGITGEKLFF.

J is TRBJ1-1 and V is TRBV6-5; 7 nucleotides align to TRBD1. The length of the CDR3 is 16 residues. The germline CDR1 and CDR2 sequences are MNHEY and SVGAGI. J lost 1 base, V lost 1 base, and 6 bases had no gene match. The CDR3: CASSYFLGTENTEAFF. The CDR3 nucleotides are TGTGCCAGCAGTTACTTCTTAGGGACAGAGAACACTGAAGCTTTCTTT.

At least ten counts were recorded for this clonotype. The rearrangement uses TRBV20-1 and TRBJ2-3, with 15 bases that match TRBD2. The V segment lost 4 bases and the J segment 4 bases; nucleotides outside the gene matches: 6. This CDR3 region has 16 residues. Germline CDR1 DFQATT, CDR2 SNEGSKA (reference sequence). CDR3 loop: CSATGTSGGLADTQYF. The DNA of the CDR3 is TGCAGTGCTACGGGGACTAGCGGGGGGCTCGCAGATACGCAGTATTTT.

The chain combines TRBV5-1 with TRBJ2-7; D gene ambiguous. Germline CDR1 reads SGHRS; CDR2 reads YFSETQ. This CDR3 contains 15 residues. Trimming left V 1 base short and J 0 bases short, with 11 bases between. The CDR3 reads CASSLNSASSYEQYF. Here the CDR3 DNA reads TGCGCCAGCAGCTTGAACAGCGCGTCCTCCTACGAGCAGTACTTC.

The rearrangement uses TRBV20-1 and TRBJ2-7; the D gene is possibly TRBD1 (5 bases). Germline lookup yields CDR1 DFQATT and CDR2 SNEGSKA (reference sequence). CDR3 length: 16 residues. V was pared by 3 bases and J by 3 bases, with 21 bases between. The CDR3 loop reads CSASRTGSSPDYEQYF. CDR3 sequence (DNA): TGCAGTGCTAGCCGTACAGGCTCCTCCCCAGACTACGAGCAGTACTTC.